This passage covers 2 T cell receptor beta chains from one sample sequenced in a study of blood T cell repertoires in COVID-19. Only in-frame clones appear in the TCRdb table, and some are missing; sequencing was by immunoSEQ multiplex PCR. Of 52,000 or so clones detected, about 85% appear once; the ten largest clones hold 7% to 10%. Source material: peripheral blood. These receptors all come from a woman aged 65 to 85 with active COVID-19.

The chain has TRBV6-2 or TRBV6-3 and TRBJ1-2, with 8 bases aligning to TRBD1. With V trimmed by 5 bases and J by 7 bases, 15 bases remained unmatched. The CDR3 is made up of 16 amino acids. CDR1 and CDR2 from the germline V gene are MNHEY and SVGEGT. The DNA for the CDR3 is TGTGCCAGCAGTCTCCTGCGACAGGGGCCCTCACGTGGCTACACCTTC. Protein product: CASSLLRQGPSRGYTF.

CDR3 loop: CASSQGTEVTGELFF. The CDR3 DNA reads TGCGCCAGCAGCCAAGGGACAGAAGTCACCGGGGAGCTGTTTTTT. V usage is TRBV4-1 and J usage is TRBJ2-2; D might be TRBD1 (6 bases). V lost 1 base to trimming and J lost 4 bases, with 10 bases between them. This CDR3 comprises 15 residues. Germline V lookup: CDR1 MGHRA, CDR2 YSYEKL.